The clone carrying this T cell receptor beta chain was detected a few times. MiXCR was run by TCRdb on the RT-PCR reads, yielding one entry per CDR3 protein. The data hold under 800,000 distinct CDR3 sequences, with approximately 15% observed a single time. The sample comes from a study of response to subunit inactivated influenza vaccine. This CDR3 contains 15 residues. Germline V lookup: CDR1 SGHTA, CDR2 FQGNSA. The V segment lost 1 base and the J segment 5 bases; nucleotides outside the gene matches: 5. The TCR originated in a man in his fifties or sixties who received an inactivated influenza vaccine. The chain employs TRBV7-2 and TRBJ2-1; 7 bases line up with TRBD1. Sequences were derived from PBMCs from blood, sampled 14 days before vaccination. CDR3 amino acids: CASSLDRGGHNEQFF. The DNA of the CDR3 is TGTGCCAGCAGCTTAGACAGGGGCGGTCACAATGAGCAGTTCTTC.